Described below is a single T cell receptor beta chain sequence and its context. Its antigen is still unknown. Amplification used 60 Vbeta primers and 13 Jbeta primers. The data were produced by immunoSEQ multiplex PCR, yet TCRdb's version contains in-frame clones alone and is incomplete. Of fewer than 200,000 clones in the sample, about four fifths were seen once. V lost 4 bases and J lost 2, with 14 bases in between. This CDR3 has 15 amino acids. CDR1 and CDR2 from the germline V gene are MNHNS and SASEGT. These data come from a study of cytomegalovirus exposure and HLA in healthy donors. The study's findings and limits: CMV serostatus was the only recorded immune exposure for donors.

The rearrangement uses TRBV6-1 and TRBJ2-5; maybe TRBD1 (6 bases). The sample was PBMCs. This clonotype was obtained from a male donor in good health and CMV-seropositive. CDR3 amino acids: CASSARGRGQETQYF. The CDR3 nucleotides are TGTGCCAGCAGTGCAAGGGGTAGGGGGCAAGAGACCCAGTACTTC.